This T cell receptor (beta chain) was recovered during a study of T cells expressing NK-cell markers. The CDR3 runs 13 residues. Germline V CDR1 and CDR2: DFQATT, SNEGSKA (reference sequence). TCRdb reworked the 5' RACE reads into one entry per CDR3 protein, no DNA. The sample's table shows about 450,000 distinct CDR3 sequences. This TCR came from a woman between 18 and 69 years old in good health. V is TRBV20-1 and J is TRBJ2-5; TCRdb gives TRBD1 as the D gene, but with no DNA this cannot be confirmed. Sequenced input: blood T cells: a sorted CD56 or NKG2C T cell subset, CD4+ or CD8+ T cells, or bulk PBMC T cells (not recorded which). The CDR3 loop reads CSANRDAQETQYF.